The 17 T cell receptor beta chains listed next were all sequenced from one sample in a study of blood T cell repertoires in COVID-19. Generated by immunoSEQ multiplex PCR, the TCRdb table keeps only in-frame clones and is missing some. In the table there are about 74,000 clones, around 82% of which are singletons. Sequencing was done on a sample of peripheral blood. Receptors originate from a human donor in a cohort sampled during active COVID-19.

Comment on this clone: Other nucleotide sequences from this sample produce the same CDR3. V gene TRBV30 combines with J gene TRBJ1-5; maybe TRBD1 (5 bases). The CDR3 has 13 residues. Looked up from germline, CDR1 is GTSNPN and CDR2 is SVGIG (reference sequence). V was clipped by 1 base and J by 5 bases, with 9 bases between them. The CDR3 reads CAWSGRADQPQHF. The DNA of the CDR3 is TGTGCCTGGAGTGGCAGGGCGGATCAGCCCCAGCATTTT.

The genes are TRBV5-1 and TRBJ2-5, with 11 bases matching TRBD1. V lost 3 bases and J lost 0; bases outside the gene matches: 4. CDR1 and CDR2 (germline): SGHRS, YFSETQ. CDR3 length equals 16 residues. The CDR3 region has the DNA TGCGCCAGCAGCTCCGGGACAGGGGGGTACCAAGAGACCCAGTACTTC. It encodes CASSSGTGGYQETQYF.

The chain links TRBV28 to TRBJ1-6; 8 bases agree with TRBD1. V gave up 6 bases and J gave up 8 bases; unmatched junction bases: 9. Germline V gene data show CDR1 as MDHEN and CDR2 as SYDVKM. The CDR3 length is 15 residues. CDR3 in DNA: TGTGCCAGCAGCCGGGGCGGGACAGGATATTCACCCCTCCACTTT. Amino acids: CASSRGGTGYSPLHF.

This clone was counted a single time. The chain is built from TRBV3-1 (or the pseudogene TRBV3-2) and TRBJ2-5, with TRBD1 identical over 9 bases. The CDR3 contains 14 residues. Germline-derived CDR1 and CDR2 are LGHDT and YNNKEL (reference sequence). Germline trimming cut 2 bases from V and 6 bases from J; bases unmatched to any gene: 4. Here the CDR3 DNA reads TGTGCCAGCAGCCAATACAGGGGGCAGCAGACCCAGTACTTC. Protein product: CASSQYRGQQTQYF.

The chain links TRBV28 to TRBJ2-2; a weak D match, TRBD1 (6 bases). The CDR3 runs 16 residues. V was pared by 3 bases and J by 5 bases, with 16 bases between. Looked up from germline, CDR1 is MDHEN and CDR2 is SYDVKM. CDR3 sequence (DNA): TGTGCCAGCAGTTTGAGACTACAGGGATATACCGGGGAGCTGTTTTTT. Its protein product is CASSLRLQGYTGELFF.

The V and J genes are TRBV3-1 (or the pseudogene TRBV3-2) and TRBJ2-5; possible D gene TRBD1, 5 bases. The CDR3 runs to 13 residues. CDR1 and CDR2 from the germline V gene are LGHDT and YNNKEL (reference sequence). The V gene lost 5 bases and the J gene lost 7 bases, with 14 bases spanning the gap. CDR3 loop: CASSADSMATQYF. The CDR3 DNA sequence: TGTGCCAGCAGCGCTGACAGTATGGCGACCCAGTACTTC.

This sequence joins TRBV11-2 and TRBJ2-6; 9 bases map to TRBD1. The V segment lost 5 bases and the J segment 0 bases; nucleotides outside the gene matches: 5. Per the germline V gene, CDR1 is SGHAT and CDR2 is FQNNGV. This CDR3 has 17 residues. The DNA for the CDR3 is TGTGCCAGCAGCATCACAGGGGGCAACTCTGGGGCCAACGTCCTGACTTTC. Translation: CASSITGGNSGANVLTF.

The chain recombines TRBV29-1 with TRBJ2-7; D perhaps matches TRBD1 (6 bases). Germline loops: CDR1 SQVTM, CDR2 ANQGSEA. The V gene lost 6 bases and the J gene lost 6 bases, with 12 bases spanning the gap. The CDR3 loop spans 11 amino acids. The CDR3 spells CSVFRGGEQYF. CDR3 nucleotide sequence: TGCAGCGTCTTCAGGGGTGGCGAGCAGTACTTC.

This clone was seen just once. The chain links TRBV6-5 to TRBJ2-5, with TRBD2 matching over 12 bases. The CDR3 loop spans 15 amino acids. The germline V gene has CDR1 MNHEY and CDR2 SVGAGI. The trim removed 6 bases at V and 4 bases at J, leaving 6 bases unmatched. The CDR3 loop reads CASSQTSGRRETQYF. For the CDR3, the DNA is TGTGCCAGCAGCCAGACTAGCGGGAGAAGAGAGACCCAGTACTTC.

In nucleotides, the CDR3 is TGCGCCAGCAGCGCAAGTGGGACTAGCGGAGAGCAGTTCTTC. It codes for CASSASGTSGEQFF. V usage is TRBV5-1 and J usage is TRBJ2-1; 11 bases are a match to TRBD2. The V gene's germline CDR1 is SGHRS and CDR2 YFSETQ. V was clipped by 4 bases and J by 10 bases; unmatched bases: 7. This CDR3 has 14 residues. The whole variable domain, filled in from reference TRBV5-1 and TRBJ2-1, reads KAGVTQTPRYLIKTRGQQVTLSCSPISGHRSVSWYQQTPGQGLQFLFEYFSETQRNKGNFPGRFSGRQFSNSRSEMNVSTLELGDSALYLCASSASGTSGEQFFGPGTRLTVL.

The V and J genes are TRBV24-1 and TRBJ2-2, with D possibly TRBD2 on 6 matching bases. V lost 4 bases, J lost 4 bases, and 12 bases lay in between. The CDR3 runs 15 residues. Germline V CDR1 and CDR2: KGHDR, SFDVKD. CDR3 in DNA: TGTGCCACCAGTGAGGAGGGAGTGGGCACCGGGGAGCTGTTTTTT. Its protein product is CATSEEGVGTGELFF.

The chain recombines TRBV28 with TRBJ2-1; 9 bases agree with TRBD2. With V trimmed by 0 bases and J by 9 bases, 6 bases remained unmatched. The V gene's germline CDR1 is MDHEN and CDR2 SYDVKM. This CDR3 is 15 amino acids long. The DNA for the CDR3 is TGTGCCAGCAGTTTATGGGTAGCGGGAGCAGGTGAGCAGTTCTTC. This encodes CASSLWVAGAGEQFF.

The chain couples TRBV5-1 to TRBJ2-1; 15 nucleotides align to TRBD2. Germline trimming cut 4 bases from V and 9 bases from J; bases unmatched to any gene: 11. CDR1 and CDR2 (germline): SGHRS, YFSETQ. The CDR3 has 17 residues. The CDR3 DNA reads TGCGCCAGCAGCAAAGGGACTAGCGGGAGGCAGTTTACTGAGCAGTTCTTC. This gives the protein CASSKGTSGRQFTEQFF.

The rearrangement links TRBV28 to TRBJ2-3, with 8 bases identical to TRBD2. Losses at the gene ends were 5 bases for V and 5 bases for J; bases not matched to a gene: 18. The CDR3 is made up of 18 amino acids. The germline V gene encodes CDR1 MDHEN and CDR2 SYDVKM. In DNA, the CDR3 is TGTGCCAGCAGTATTACGACGTGGCGGGAGGCCGGGGGAGATACGCAGTATTTT. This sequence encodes CASSITTWREAGGDTQYF.

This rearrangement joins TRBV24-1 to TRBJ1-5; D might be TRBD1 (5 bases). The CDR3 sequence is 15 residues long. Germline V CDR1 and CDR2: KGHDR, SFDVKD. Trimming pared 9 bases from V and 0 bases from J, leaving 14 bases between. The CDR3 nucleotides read TGTGCCACCCGGGGGACGGACTATAGCAATCAGCCCCAGCATTTT. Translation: CATRGTDYSNQPQHF.

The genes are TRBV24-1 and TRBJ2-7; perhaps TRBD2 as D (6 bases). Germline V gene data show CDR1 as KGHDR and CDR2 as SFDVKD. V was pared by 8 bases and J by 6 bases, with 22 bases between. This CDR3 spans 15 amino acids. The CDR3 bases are TGTGCCACCATGTATTGGGACTCCATTCGGACCGAGCAGTACTTC. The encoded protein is CATMYWDSIRTEQYF.

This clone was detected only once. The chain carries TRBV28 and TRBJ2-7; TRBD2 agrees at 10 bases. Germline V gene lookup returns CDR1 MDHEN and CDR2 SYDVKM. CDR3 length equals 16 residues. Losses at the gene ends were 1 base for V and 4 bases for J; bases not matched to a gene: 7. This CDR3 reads CASSLSALAGRYEQYF. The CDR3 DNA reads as TGTGCCAGCAGTTTATCGGCACTAGCGGGACGGTACGAGCAGTACTTC.